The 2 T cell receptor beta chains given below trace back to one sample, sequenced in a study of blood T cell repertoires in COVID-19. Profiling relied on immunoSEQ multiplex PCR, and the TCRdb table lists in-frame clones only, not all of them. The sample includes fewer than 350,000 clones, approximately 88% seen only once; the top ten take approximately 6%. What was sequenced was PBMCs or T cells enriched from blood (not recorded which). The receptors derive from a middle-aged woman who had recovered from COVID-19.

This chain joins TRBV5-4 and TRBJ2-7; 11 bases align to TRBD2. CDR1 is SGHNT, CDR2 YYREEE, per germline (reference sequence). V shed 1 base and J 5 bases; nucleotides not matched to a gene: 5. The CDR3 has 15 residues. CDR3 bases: TGTGCCAGCAGCTTGATTAGCGGGAGGGCCAACGAGCAGTACTTC. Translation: CASSLISGRANEQYF.

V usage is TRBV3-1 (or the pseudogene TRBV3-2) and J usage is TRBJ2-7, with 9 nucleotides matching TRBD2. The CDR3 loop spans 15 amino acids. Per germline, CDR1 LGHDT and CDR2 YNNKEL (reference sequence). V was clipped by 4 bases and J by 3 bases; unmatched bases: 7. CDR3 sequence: CASSRFAGGLYEQYF. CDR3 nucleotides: TGTGCCAGCAGCCGCTTTGCGGGAGGGCTCTACGAGCAGTACTTC.